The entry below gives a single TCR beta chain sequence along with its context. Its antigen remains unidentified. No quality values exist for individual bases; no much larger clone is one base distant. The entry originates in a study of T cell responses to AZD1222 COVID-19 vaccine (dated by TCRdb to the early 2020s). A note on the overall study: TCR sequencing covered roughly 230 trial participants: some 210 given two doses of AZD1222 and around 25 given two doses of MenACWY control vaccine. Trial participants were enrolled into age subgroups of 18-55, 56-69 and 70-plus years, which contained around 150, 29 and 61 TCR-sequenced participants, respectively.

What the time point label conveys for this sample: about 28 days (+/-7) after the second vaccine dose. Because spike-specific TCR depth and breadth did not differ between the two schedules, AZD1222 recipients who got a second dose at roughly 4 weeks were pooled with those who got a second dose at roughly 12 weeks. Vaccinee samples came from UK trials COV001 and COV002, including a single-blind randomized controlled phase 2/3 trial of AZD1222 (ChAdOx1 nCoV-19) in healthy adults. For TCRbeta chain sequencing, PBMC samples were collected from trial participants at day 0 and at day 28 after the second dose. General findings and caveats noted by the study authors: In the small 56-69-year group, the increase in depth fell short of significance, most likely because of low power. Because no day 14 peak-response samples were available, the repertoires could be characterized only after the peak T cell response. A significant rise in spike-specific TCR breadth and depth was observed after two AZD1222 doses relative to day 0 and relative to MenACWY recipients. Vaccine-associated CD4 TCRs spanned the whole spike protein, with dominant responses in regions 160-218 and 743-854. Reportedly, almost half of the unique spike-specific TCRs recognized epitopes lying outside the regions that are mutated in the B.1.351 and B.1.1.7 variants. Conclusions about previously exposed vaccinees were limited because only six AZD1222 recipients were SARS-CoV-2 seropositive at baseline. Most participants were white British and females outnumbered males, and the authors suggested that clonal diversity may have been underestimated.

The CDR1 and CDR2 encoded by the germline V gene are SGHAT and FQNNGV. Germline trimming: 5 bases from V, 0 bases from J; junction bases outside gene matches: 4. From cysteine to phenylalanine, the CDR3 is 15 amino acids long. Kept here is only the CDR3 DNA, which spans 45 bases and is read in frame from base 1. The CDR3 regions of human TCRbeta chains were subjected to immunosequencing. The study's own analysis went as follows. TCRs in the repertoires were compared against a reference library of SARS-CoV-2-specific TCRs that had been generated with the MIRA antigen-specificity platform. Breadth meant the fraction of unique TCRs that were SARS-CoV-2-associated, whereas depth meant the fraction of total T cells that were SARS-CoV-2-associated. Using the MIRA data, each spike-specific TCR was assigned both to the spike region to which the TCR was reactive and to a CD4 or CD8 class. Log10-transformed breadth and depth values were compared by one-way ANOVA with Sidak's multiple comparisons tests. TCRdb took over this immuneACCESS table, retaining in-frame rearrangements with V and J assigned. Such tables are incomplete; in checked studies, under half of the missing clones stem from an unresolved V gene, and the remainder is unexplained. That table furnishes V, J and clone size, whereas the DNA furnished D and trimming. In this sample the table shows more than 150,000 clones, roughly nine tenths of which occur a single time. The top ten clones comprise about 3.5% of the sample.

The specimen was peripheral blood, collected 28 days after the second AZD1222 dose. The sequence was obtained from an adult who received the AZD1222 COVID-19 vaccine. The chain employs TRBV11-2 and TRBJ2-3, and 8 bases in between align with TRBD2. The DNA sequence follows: TGTGCCAGCAGCCCAACTAGCGGTAGCACAGATACGCAGTATTTT. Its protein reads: CASSPTSGSTDTQYF.